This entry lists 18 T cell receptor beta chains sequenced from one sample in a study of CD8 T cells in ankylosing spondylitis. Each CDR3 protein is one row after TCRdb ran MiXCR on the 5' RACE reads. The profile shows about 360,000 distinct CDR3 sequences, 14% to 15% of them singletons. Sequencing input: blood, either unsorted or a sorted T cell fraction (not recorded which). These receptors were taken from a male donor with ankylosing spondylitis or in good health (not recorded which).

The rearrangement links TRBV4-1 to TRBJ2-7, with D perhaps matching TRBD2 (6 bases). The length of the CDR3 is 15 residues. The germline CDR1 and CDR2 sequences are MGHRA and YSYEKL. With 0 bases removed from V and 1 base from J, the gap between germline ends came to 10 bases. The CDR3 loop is CASSQEYGGSYEQYF. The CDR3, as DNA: TGCGCCAGCAGCCAAGAGTACGGGGGTTCCTACGAGCAGTACTTC.

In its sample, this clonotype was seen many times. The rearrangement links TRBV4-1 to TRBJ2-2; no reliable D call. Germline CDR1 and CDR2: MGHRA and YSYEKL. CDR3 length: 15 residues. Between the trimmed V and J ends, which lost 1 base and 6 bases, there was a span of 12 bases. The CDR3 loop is CASSQGKDGPGELFF. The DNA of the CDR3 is TGCGCCAGCAGCCAAGGAAAGGATGGCCCCGGGGAGCTGTTTTTT.

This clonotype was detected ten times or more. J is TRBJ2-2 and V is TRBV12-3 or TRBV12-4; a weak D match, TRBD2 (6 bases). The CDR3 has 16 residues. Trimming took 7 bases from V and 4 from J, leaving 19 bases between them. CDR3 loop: CASTPGGRDPTGELFF. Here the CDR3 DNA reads TGTGCCAGCACTCCAGGAGGGAGAGACCCCACCGGGGAGCTGTTTTTT.

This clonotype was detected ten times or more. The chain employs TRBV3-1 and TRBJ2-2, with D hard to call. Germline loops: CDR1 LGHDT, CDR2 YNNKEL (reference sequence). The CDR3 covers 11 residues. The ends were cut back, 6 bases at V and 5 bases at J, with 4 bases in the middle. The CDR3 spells CASSQTGELFF. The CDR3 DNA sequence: TGTGCCAGCAGTCAAACCGGGGAGCTGTTTTTT.

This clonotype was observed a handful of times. The CDR3 nucleotides are TGTGCCAGCAGTGATGGGACAGGCTCCCCCCAGCATTTT. It encodes CASSDGTGSPQHF. The V and J genes are TRBV6-1 and TRBJ1-5; TRBD1 matches at 8 bases. There are 13 residues in the CDR3. Germline V gene sequence: CDR1 MNHNS, CDR2 SASEGT. With 3 bases clipped from V and 10 bases from J, the junction kept 5 bases outside the gene matches.

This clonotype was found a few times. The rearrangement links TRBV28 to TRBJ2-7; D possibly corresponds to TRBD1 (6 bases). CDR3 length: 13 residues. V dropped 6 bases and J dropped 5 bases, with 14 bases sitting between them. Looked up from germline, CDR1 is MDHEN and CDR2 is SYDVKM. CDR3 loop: CASRLNRAHEQYF. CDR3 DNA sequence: TGTGCCAGCAGATTAAACAGGGCCCACGAGCAGTACTTC.

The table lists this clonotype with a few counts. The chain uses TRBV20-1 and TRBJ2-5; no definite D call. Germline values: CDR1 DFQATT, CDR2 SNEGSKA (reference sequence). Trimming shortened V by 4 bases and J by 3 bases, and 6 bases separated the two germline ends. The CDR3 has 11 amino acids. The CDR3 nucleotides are TGCAGTGCTAATCAGAAAGAGACCCAGTACTTC. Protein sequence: CSANQKETQYF.

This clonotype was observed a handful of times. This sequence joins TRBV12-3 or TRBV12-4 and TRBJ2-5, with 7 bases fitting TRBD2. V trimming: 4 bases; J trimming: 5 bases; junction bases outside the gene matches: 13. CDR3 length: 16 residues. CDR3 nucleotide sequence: TGTGCCAGCAGTTCGGACGGAGCGGGGTATTGGGAGACCCAGTACTTC. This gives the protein CASSSDGAGYWETQYF.

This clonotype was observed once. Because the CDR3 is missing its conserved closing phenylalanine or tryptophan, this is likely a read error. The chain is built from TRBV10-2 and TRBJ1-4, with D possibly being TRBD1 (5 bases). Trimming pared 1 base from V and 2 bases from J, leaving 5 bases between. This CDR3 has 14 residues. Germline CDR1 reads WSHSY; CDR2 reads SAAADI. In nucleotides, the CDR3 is TGCGCCAGCAGTGAGTGGGGCACTAATGAAAAACTGTTTATT. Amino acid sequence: CASSEWGTNEKLFI.

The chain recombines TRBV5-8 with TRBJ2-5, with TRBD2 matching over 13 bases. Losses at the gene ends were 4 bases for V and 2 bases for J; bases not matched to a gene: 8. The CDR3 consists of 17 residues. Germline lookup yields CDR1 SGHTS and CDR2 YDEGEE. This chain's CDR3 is CASSPGTSGIFQETQYF. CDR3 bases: TGTGCCAGCAGCCCCGGGACTAGCGGGATCTTTCAAGAGACCCAGTACTTC.

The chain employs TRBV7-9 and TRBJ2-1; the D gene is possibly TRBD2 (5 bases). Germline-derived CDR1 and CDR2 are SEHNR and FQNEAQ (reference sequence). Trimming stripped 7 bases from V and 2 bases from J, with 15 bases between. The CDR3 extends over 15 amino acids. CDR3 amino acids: CASTDPGSPYNEQFF. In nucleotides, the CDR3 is TGTGCCAGCACCGACCCGGGGTCCCCCTACAATGAGCAGTTCTTC. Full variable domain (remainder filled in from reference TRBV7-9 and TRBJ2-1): DTGVSQNPRHKITKRGQNVTFRCDPISEHNRLYWYRQTLGQGPEFLTYFQNEAQLEKSRLLSDRFSAERPKGSFSTLEIQRTEQGDSAMYLCASTDPGSPYNEQFFGPGTRLTVL.

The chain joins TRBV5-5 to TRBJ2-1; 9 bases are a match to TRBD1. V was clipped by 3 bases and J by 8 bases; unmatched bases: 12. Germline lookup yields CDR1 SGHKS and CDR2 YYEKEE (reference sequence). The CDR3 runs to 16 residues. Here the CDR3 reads CASSWGDRVGPYEQFF. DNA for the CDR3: TGTGCCAGCAGCTGGGGGGACAGGGTGGGACCCTATGAGCAGTTCTTC.

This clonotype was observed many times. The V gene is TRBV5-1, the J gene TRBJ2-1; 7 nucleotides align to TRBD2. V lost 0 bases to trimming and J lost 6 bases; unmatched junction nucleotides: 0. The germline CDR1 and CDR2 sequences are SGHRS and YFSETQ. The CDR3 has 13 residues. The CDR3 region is CASSLGGSNEQFF. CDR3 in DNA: TGCGCCAGCAGCTTGGGCGGGAGCAATGAGCAGTTCTTC. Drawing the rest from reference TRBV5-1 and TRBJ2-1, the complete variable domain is KAGVTQTPRYLIKTRGQQVTLSCSPISGHRSVSWYQQTPGQGLQFLFEYFSETQRNKGNFPGRFSGRQFSNSRSEMNVSTLELGDSALYLCASSLGGSNEQFFGPGTRLTVL.

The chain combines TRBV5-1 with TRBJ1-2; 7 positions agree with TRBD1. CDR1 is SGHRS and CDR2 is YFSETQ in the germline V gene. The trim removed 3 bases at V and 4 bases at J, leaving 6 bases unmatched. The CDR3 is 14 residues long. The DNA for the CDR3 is TGCGCCAGCAGCTCCGGACAGGTTGTCTATGGCTACACCTTC. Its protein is CASSSGQVVYGYTF. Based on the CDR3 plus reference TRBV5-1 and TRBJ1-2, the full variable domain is KAGVTQTPRYLIKTRGQQVTLSCSPISGHRSVSWYQQTPGQGLQFLFEYFSETQRNKGNFPGRFSGRQFSNSRSEMNVSTLELGDSALYLCASSSGQVVYGYTFGSGTRLTVV.

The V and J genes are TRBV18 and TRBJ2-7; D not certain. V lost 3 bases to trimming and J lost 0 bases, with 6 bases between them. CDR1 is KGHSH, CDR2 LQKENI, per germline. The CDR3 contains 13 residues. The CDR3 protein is CASSPYSSYEQYF. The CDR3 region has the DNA TGTGCCAGCTCACCCTACAGCTCCTACGAGCAGTACTTC. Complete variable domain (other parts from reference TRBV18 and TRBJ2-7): NAGVMQNPRHLVRRRGQEARLRCSPMKGHSHVYWYRQLPEEGLKFMVYLQKENIIDESGMPKERFSAEFPKEGPSILRIQQVVRGDSAAYFCASSPYSSYEQYFGPGTRLTVT.

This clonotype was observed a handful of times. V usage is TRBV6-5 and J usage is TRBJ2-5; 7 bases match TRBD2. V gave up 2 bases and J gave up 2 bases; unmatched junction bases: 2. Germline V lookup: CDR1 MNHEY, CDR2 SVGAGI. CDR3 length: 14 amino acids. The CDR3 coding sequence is TGTGCCAGCAGTTACCGAGCGGGGCAAGAGACCCAGTACTTC. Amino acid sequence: CASSYRAGQETQYF.

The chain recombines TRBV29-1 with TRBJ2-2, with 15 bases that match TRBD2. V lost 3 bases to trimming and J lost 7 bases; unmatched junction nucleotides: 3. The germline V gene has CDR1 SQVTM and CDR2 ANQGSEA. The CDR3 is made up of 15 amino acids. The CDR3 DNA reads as TGCAGCGTTGACGGACTAGCGGGAGGGCACGGGGAGCTGTTTTTT. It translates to CSVDGLAGGHGELFF.

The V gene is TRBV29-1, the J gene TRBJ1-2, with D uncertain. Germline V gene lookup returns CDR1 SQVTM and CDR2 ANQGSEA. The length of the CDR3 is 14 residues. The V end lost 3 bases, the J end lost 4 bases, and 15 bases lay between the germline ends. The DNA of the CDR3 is TGCAGCGTTGAGGAGGCAGGAGGTGGCTATGGCTACACCTTC. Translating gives CSVEEAGGGYGYTF.